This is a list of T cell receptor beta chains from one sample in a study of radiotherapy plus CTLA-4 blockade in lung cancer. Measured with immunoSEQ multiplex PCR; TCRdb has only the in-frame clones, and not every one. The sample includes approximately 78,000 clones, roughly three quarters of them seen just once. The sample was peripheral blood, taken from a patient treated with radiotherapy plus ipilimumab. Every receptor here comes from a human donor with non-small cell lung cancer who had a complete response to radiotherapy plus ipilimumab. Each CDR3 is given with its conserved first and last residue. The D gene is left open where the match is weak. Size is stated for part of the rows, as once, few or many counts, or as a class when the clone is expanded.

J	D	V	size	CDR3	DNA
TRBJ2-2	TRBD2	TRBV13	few	CASSFALAGAENTGELFF	TGTGCCAGCAGCTTCGCACTAGCGGGGGCCGAGAACACCGGGGAGCTGTTTTTT
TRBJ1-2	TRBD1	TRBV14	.	CASSHPGQVYGYTF	TGTGCCAGCAGCCACCCGGGACAGGTCTATGGCTACACCTTC
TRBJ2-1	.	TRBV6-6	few	CASSYSAGWVNEQFF	TGTGCCAGCAGTTACAGCGCAGGGTGGGTCAATGAGCAGTTCTTC
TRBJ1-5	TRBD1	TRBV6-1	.	CASGGQGSNQPQHF	TGTGCCTCGGGCGGACAGGGCTCGAATCAGCCCCAGCATTTT
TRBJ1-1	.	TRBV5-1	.	CASSTGGVPRTEAFF	TGCGCCAGCAGCACGGGGGGAGTTCCAAGGACTGAAGCTTTCTTT
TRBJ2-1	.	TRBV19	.	CASSITHIYNEQFF	TGTGCCAGTAGTATAACGCATATTTACAATGAGCAGTTCTTC
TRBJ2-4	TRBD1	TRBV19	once	CASSWPLDRARDLAKNIQYF	TGTGCCAGTAGTTGGCCCCTGGACAGGGCGCGGGACCTAGCCAAAAACATTCAGTACTTC
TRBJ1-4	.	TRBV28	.	CASTPASRPNEKLFF	TGTGCCAGCACACCCGCGTCGAGACCTAATGAAAAACTGTTTTTT
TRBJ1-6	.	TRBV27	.	CASSRPESSYNSPLHF	TGTGCCAGCAGCCGGCCAGAGAGCTCCTATAATTCACCCCTCCACTTT
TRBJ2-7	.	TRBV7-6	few	CASSPGTSNYEQYF	TGTGCCAGCAGCCCAGGGACATCAAACTACGAGCAGTACTTC
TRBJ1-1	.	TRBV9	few	CASSVAGSGRTEAFF	TGTGCCAGCAGCGTAGCCGGATCGGGGCGGACTGAAGCTTTCTTT
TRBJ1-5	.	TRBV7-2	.	CASSLDGGPGKVKPQHF	TGTGCCAGCAGCTTAGATGGGGGGCCAGGGAAGGTTAAGCCCCAGCATTTT
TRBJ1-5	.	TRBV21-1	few	CASSKCPGPGHF	TGTGCCAGCAGCAAATGCCCAGGGCCTGGGCATTTT
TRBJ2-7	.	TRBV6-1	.	CASGWRGLRYEQYF	TGTGCCAGCGGGTGGAGGGGCCTAAGATACGAGCAGTACTTC
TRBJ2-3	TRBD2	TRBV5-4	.	CASSLAYLAGVDTQYF	TGTGCCAGCAGCTTGGCCTACCTAGCGGGGGTTGATACGCAGTATTTT
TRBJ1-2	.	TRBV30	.	CAWGTNYGYTF	TGTGCCTGGGGGACTAACTATGGCTACACCTTC
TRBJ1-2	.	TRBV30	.	CAWRRGGYTF	TGTGCCTGGAGGCGAGGGGGCTACACCTTC
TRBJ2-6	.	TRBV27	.	CASSRVSSGANVLTF	TGTGCCAGCAGTCGGGTGAGCTCTGGGGCCAACGTCCTGACTTTC
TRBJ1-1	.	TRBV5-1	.	CASSPLFDPNTEAFF	TGCGCCAGCAGCCCGCTTTTCGACCCGAACACTGAAGCTTTCTTT
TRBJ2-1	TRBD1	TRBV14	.	CASSDLGQGGSYNEQFF	TGTGCCAGCAGCGATCTGGGACAGGGGGGATCCTACAATGAGCAGTTCTTC
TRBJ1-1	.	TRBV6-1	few	CASSPTGEAFF	TGTGCCAGCAGTCCCACAGGGGAAGCTTTCTTT
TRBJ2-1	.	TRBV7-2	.	CASSLALGSSYNEQFF	TGTGCCAGCAGCTTAGCGCTGGGTAGCTCCTACAATGAGCAGTTCTTC